This T cell receptor beta chain stems from a study of blood T cell repertoires in COVID-19. The overall study: PBMCs, B-cell-depleted T cells, or T cells provided the cDNA or gDNA that made up the material.

Authors' processing steps: The authors estimated nucleated cell counts from reference gene primer amplification. TCRdb keeps only in-frame clones here, not all; method: immunoSEQ multiplex PCR. V and J calls and clone size are as listed in that table; D and trimming were resolved from the DNA. The sample yields some 180,000 clones, about four fifths seen once. Followed over time, Seattle patients had been enrolled while infection was active. The sequence was collected from a woman of 80 years or more with COVID-19, enrolled during active disease. The sequencing sample was made of peripheral blood.

CDR3 DNA sequence: TGCGCCAGCAGCCCAACAACTAGCAGGACCTACAATGAGCAGTTCTTC. Residues: CASSPTTSRTYNEQFF. The rearrangement links TRBV5-1 to TRBJ2-1, with D possibly TRBD2 on 6 matching bases. The V gene's germline CDR1 is SGHRS and CDR2 YFSETQ. This CDR3 contains 16 residues. Trimming took off 4 bases at V and 2 bases at J, with 16 bases between the two ends. Full variable domain (rest looked up from reference TRBV5-1 and TRBJ2-1): KAGVTQTPRYLIKTRGQQVTLSCSPISGHRSVSWYQQTPGQGLQFLFEYFSETQRNKGNFPGRFSGRQFSNSRSEMNVSTLELGDSALYLCASSPTTSRTYNEQFFGPGTRLTVL.